This T cell receptor (beta chain) derives from a study of early T cells in non-severe SARS-CoV-2 infection. Unique molecular identifier tags were affixed to discrete cDNA molecules. TCRdb reanalysed the 5' RACE reads using MiXCR and keeps one entry per CDR3 protein. The table has 45,000 to 55,000 distinct CDR3 sequences, about 6.2% seen once. The sample holds many counts of this clonotype. CDR1 and CDR2 from the germline V gene are LNHDA and SQIVND (reference sequence). V was clipped by 3 bases and J by 0 bases, with 14 bases between them. The CDR3 sequence is 16 residues long. This chain connects TRBV19 to TRBJ1-2; a weak D match, TRBD1 (6 bases). The sample comprised whole blood. This receptor was taken from an adult who was a healthcare worker with PCR-confirmed SARS-CoV-2 infection or an uninfected control (not recorded which). CDR3 sequence: CASSMVVRGANYGYTF. CDR3 coding DNA: TGTGCCAGTAGTATGGTCGTGAGGGGGGCTAACTATGGCTACACCTTC. Looking up the rest from reference TRBV19 and TRBJ1-2 gives the full variable domain: DGGITQSPKYLFRKEGQNVTLSCEQNLNHDAMYWYRQDPGQGLRLIYYSQIVNDFQKGDIAEGYSVSREKKESFPLTVTSAQKNPTAFYLCASSMVVRGANYGYTFGSGTRLTVV.